One sample yielded the 17 T cell receptor beta chains listed below, sequenced in a study of T-cell reconstitution after alpha-beta-depleted transplantation in children. It was with unique molecular identifiers that the TCRbeta library was prepared. TCRdb processed the PCR reads anew with MiXCR; each CDR3 protein has one entry. The sample carries about 980,000 distinct CDR3 sequences, around 30% recorded once. Specimen: PBMCs, mostly from graft donor cells, collected 360 days after TCRalphabeta/CD19-depleted stem cell transplant. These receptors all stem from a boy younger than two who had a stem cell transplant for SCID, so the T cells may come from the graft donor.

This clonotype was detected a few times. V usage is TRBV5-4 and J usage is TRBJ1-1; no clear D gene. Germline CDR1 reads SGHNT; CDR2 reads YYREEE (reference sequence). The CDR3 is 13 amino acids. Trimming took off 4 bases at V and 1 base at J, with 8 bases between the two ends. The CDR3 loop reads CASSGEWNTEAFF. In DNA, the CDR3 is TGTGCCAGCAGCGGAGAGTGGAACACTGAAGCTTTCTTT.

In this sample, this clonotype turned up a few times. CDR3 sequence (DNA): TGTGCCAGCAGGGATACTAGCGGGGGTAGACGGGATGAGCAGTTCTTC. Translated: CASRDTSGGRRDEQFF. This chain connects TRBV6-1 to TRBJ2-1; 11 bases are shared with TRBD2. After removal of 6 bases from V and 8 bases from J, the junction contained 12 bases not matched to a gene. Germline CDR1 MNHNS, CDR2 SASEGT. The CDR3 sequence is 16 residues long.

The rearrangement joins TRBV7-9 to TRBJ2-1; 10 nucleotides align to TRBD1. The CDR3 is 16 amino acids. Trimming removed 1 base from V and 8 bases from J; junction bases left unmatched: 8. Germline V lookup: CDR1 SEHNR, CDR2 FQNEAQ (reference sequence). The CDR3 sequence: CASSLDPGQGWDEQFF. The CDR3 DNA sequence: TGTGCCAGCAGCTTAGACCCGGGACAGGGGTGGGATGAGCAGTTCTTC.

A few counts support this clonotype. This chain links TRBV10-3 with TRBJ1-2; D gene uncertain. This CDR3 has 14 residues. Trimming stripped 3 bases from V and 3 bases from J, with 11 bases between. Germline V gene data show CDR1 as ENHRY and CDR2 as SYGVKD. The CDR3 region is CAISEVLPDYGYTF. The CDR3 coding sequence is TGTGCCATCAGTGAAGTCCTTCCTGACTATGGCTACACCTTC.

The chain has TRBV5-1 and TRBJ2-7; tentatively, D is TRBD1 (6 bases). The CDR3 spans 14 residues. Germline lookup yields CDR1 SGHRS and CDR2 YFSETQ. Trimming took 7 bases from V and 3 from J, leaving 17 bases between them. DNA for the CDR3: TGCGCCAGCTCCATACAGGGCTCGGACTACGAGCAGTACTTC. This gives the protein CASSIQGSDYEQYF.

The genes are TRBV5-1 and TRBJ2-6; 7 bases fit TRBD1. The CDR3 length is 15 residues. Trimming cost V 4 bases and J 2 bases; bases outside gene matches: 3. Germline assignment: CDR1 SGHRS and CDR2 YFSETQ. The CDR3: CASSVGTAGANVLTF. CDR3 nucleotides: TGCGCCAGCAGCGTTGGGACAGCTGGGGCCAACGTCCTGACTTTC.

V and J are TRBV4-2 and TRBJ2-1; D uncertain. Between the trimmed V and J ends, which lost 5 bases and 1 base, there was a span of 12 bases. The CDR3 has 15 amino acids. The germline gives CDR1 LGHNA, CDR2 YNFKEQ. Written as DNA, the CDR3 is TGTGCCAGCAGCTCCCGTCTGCCTTCCTACAATGAGCAGTTCTTC. Translating it yields CASSSRLPSYNEQFF.

The rearrangement joins TRBV3-1 to TRBJ1-2; 8 bases agree with TRBD1. Germline V CDR1 and CDR2: LGHDT, YNNKEL (reference sequence). The junction had 8 bases not matched to a gene; V was cut back by 2 bases and J by 6 bases. The CDR3 has 15 residues. Here the CDR3 reads CASSQLAPGQDGYTF. DNA for the CDR3: TGTGCCAGCAGCCAACTCGCCCCGGGACAGGATGGCTACACCTTC. The variable domain in full, completed from reference TRBV3-1 and TRBJ1-2, reads DTAVSQTPKYLVTQMGNDKSIKCEQNLGHDTMYWYKQDSKKFLKIMFSYNNKELIINETVPNRFSPKSPDKAHLNLHINSLELGDSAVYFCASSQLAPGQDGYTFGSGTRLTVV.

This clonotype was counted between two and nine times. The rearrangement links TRBV7-9 to TRBJ2-2; D unresolved. The V gene lost 2 bases and the J gene lost 4 bases, with 5 bases spanning the gap. The CDR3 runs 13 residues. The germline CDR1 and CDR2 sequences are SEHNR and FQNEAQ (reference sequence). The CDR3 DNA sequence: TGTGCCAGCAGCTTAAGCCCCACCGGGGAGCTGTTTTTT. Amino acids: CASSLSPTGELFF.

This chain connects TRBV2 to TRBJ2-5; perhaps TRBD1 as D (6 bases). The germline gives CDR1 SNHLY, CDR2 FYNNEI. Trimming took 11 bases from V and 5 from J, leaving 24 bases between them. The CDR3 contains 15 residues. The CDR3 DNA follows: TGTGCCGCCTCGGTTTCCAGGGGCGCGTGGGAGACCCAGTACTTC. This gives the protein CAASVSRGAWETQYF.

This chain connects TRBV11-2 to TRBJ2-7; D uncertain. The CDR3 spans 14 residues. The germline CDR1 and CDR2 sequences are SGHAT and FQNNGV. V was pared by 7 bases and J by 7 bases, with 20 bases between. The CDR3 DNA is TGTGCCAGCAACATCGGGCAGGTTCGTGGGGAGCAGTACTTC. This codes for CASNIGQVRGEQYF.

The chain recombines TRBV28 with TRBJ1-2; D ambiguous. The V and J ends lost 1 base and 6 bases respectively, with 12 bases between them. CDR1 and CDR2 (germline): MDHEN, SYDVKM. The CDR3 spans 14 residues. The CDR3 is CASSLSWTDDGYTF. DNA for the CDR3: TGTGCCAGCAGTTTATCCTGGACGGATGATGGCTACACCTTC.

This sequence joins TRBV6-5 and TRBJ2-2; D might be TRBD1 (6 bases). The CDR3 has 17 residues. The V gene lost 2 bases and the J gene lost 2 bases, with 15 bases spanning the gap. Germline CDR1 MNHEY, CDR2 SVGAGI. The CDR3 loop reads CASSYGTGTPNTGELFF. The CDR3 nucleotides are TGTGCCAGCAGTTACGGAACAGGGACCCCCAACACCGGGGAGCTGTTTTTT.

This chain connects TRBV5-1 to TRBJ2-3; 9 bases align to TRBD1. CDR1 and CDR2 from the germline V gene are SGHRS and YFSETQ. V trimming: 7 bases; J trimming: 1 base; junction bases outside the gene matches: 4. This CDR3 has 14 amino acids. DNA of the CDR3: TGCGCCAGCGGTTGGACAGGGGGCACAGATACGCAGTATTTT. This sequence encodes CASGWTGGTDTQYF.

This clonotype was picked up a small number of times. This chain uses TRBV12-3 or TRBV12-4 with TRBJ2-1; 13 bases match TRBD2. This CDR3 contains 17 residues. The J segment lost 4 bases and the V segment lost 0 bases, leaving 3 bases of the junction unmatched. The CDR3 is CASSLAGGLAGYNEQFF. CDR3 nucleotides: TGTGCCAGCAGTTTAGCGGGGGGACTAGCGGGGTACAATGAGCAGTTCTTC.

This rearrangement joins TRBV7-3 to TRBJ2-1; 9 bases agree with TRBD1. Unmatched junction bases numbered 5, after V lost 3 bases and J lost 2 bases. This CDR3 region has 16 residues. Germline V lookup: CDR1 SGHTA, CDR2 FQGTGA. The DNA for the CDR3 is TGTGCCAGCAGCTTGACGGGACAGGGTCCCTACAATGAGCAGTTCTTC. Translated, it gives CASSLTGQGPYNEQFF.

This clonotype has more than one count but fewer than ten. This chain connects TRBV3-1 to TRBJ2-1; possible D gene TRBD1, 5 bases. Germline lookup yields CDR1 LGHDT and CDR2 YNNKEL (reference sequence). This CDR3 has 15 residues. V was shortened by 3 bases and J by 1 base, with 10 bases between the two germline ends. The CDR3 here is CASSHSGSSYNEQFF. CDR3 sequence (DNA): TGTGCCAGCAGCCATTCAGGGTCGTCCTACAATGAGCAGTTCTTC.